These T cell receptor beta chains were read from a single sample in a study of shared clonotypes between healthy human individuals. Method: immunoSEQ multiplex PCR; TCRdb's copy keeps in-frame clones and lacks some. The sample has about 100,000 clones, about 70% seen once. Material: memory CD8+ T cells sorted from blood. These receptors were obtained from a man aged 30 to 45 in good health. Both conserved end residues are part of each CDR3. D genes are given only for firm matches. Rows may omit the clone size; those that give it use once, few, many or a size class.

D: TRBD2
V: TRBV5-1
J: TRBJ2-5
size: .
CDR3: CASSLGLAGGPRETQYF
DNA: TGCGCCAGCAGCTTGGGACTAGCGGGAGGGCCCCGGGAGACCCAGTACTTC

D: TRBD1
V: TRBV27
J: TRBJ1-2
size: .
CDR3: CASSSRTGIYGYTF
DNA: TGTGCCAGCAGTTCCCGGACAGGGATCTATGGCTACACCTTC

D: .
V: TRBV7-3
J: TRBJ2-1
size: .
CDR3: CASSLSGSYNEQFF
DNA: TGTGCCAGCAGCTTATCAGGGTCCTACAATGAGCAGTTCTTC

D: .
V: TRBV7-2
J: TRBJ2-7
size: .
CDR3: CASNLGTDYEQYF
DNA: TGTGCCAGCAACCTGGGGACGGACTACGAGCAGTACTTC

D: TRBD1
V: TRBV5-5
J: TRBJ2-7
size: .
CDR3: CASSLGDRGLSASYEQYF
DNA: TGTGCCAGCAGCTTGGGGGACAGGGGCCTCTCGGCCTCCTACGAGCAGTACTTC

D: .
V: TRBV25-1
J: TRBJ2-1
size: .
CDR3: CASSDKVNGSYNEQFF
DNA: TGTGCCAGCAGTGATAAGGTGAATGGGTCCTACAATGAGCAGTTCTTC

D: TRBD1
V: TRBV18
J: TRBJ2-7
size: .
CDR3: CASSVTGGNAYEQYF
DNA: TGTGCCAGCTCAGTGACAGGGGGAAACGCCTACGAGCAGTACTTC

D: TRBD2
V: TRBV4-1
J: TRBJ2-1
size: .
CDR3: CASSQRGGDPSYNEQFF
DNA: TGCGCCAGCAGCCAGAGGGGAGGGGACCCCTCCTACAATGAGCAGTTCTTC

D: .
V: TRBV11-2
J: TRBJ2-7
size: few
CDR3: CASSLSGPPYEQYF
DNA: TGTGCCAGCAGCTTAAGCGGTCCCCCCTACGAGCAGTACTTC

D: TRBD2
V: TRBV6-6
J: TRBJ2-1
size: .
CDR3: CASSLAGATYNEQFF
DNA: TGTGCCAGCAGTTTAGCGGGAGCGACCTACAATGAGCAGTTCTTC

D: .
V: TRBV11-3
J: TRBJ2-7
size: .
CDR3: CASSLQASGQYF
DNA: TGTGCCAGCAGCTTGCAAGCCTCGGGGCAGTACTTC

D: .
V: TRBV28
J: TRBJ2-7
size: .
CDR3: CASSFNYRQHSSYEQYF
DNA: TGTGCCAGCAGTTTCAATTACAGACAACACAGCTCCTACGAGCAGTACTTC

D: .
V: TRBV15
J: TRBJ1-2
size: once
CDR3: CATSRVPGVNYGYTF
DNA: TGTGCCACCAGCAGAGTTCCAGGAGTTAACTATGGCTACACCTTC

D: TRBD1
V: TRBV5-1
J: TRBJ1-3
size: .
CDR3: CASSNTGTASGNTIYF
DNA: TGCGCCAGCAGCAATACCGGGACAGCCTCTGGAAACACCATATATTTT

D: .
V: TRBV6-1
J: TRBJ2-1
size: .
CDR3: CASSDFGEAYNEQFF
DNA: TGTGCCAGCAGTGATTTTGGCGAAGCCTACAATGAGCAGTTCTTC

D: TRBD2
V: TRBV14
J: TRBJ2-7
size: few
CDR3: CASSPRRRLAGVSTYEQYF
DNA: TGTGCCAGCAGCCCCCGCCGGAGACTAGCGGGAGTTTCGACCTACGAGCAGTACTTC

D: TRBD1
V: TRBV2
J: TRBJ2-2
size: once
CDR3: CASRRTDRPGELFF
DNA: TGTGCCAGCAGGAGAACGGACAGGCCCGGGGAGCTGTTTTTT

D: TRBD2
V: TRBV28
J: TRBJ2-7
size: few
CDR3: CASSPYTSGNKYEQYF
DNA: TGTGCCAGCAGTCCCTACACTAGCGGGAATAAGTACGAGCAGTACTTC

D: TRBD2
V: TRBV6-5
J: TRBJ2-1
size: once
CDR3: CATKAGDYNEQFF
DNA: TGTGCCACTAAAGCGGGAGATTATAATGAGCAGTTCTTC

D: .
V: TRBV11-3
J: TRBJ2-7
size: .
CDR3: CASSLGDEQYF
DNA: TGTGCCAGCAGCTTAGGGGACGAGCAGTACTTC

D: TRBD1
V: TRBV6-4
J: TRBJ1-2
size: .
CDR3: CASSGSGQAQGYTF
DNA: TGTGCCAGCAGTGGATCGGGACAGGCCCAGGGCTACACCTTC

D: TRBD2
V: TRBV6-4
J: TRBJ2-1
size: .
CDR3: CASSVLAGGYNEQFF
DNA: TGTGCCAGCAGTGTACTAGCGGGAGGCTACAATGAGCAGTTCTTC

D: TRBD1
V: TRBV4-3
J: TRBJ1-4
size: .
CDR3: CASSHGTGAGEKLFF
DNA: TGCGCCAGCAGCCACGGGACAGGGGCGGGCGAAAAACTGTTTTTT

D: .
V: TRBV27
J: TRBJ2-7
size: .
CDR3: CASAPGPTYEQYF
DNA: TGTGCCAGCGCGCCGGGACCTACCTACGAGCAGTACTTC

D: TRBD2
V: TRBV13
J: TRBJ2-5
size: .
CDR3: CASSLNGGASGSRGETQYF
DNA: TGTGCCAGCAGCTTAAATGGAGGGGCTAGCGGGAGTCGGGGAGAGACCCAGTACTTC

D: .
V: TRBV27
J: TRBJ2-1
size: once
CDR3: CASSLGPLYNEQFF
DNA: TGTGCCAGCAGTTTAGGACCACTTTACAATGAGCAGTTCTTC

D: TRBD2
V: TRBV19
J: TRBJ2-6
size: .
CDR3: CASHGGGASSGANVLTF
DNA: TGTGCCTCCCACGGCGGGGGGGCCTCCTCTGGGGCCAACGTCCTGACTTTC

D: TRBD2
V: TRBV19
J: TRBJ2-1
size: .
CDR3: CASSIGTSGTSYNEQFF
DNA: TGTGCCAGTAGTATAGGAACTAGCGGGACGTCCTACAATGAGCAGTTCTTC

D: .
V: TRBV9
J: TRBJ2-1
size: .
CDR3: CASSPPRLYEQFF
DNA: TGTGCCAGCAGCCCCCCGAGACTTTATGAGCAGTTCTTC

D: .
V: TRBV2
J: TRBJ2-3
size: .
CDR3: CASRRNTDTQYF
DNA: TGTGCCAGCAGGAGGAACACAGATACGCAGTATTTT

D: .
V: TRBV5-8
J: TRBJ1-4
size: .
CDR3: CASSLVHGQIEKLFF
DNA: TGTGCCAGCAGCTTGGTTCACGGACAGATTGAAAAACTGTTTTTT

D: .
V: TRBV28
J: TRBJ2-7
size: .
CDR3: CASTNSASSYEQYF
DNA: TGTGCCAGCACCAACTCCGCTTCTTCCTACGAGCAGTACTTC

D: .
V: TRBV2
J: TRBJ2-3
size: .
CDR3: CASRESLKTSLRVSQYF
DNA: TGTGCCAGCAGGGAAAGCTTAAAGACTAGTTTGAGGGTGTCGCAGTATTTT

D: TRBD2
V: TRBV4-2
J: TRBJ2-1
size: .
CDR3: CASSQEGTRQFF
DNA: TGTGCCAGCAGTCAGGAGGGGACTAGACAGTTCTTC

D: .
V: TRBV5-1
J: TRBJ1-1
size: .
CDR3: CASSVLGLGTEAFF
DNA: TGCGCCAGCAGCGTATTGGGGTTGGGCACTGAAGCTTTCTTT

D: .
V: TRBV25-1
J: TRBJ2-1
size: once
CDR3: CASSAREGANEQFF
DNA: TGTGCCAGCAGTGCCCGGGAAGGGGCTAATGAGCAGTTCTTC

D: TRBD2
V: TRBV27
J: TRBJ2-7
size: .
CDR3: CASSPSAGGITYEQYF
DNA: TGTGCCAGCAGTCCCTCGGCGGGAGGGATAACCTACGAGCAGTACTTC

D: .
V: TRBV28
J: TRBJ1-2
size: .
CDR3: CASRATNYGYTF
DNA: TGTGCCAGCAGGGCAACTAACTATGGCTACACCTTC

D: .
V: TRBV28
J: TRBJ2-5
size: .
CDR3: CASATAETQYF
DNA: TGTGCCAGCGCCACGGCTGAGACCCAGTACTTC

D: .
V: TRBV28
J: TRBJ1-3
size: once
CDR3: CASTLAGSGNTIYF
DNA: TGTGCCAGCACCCTGGCCGGCTCTGGAAACACCATATATTTT

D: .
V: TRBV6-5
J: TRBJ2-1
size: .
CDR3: CASPRDKGGDEQFF
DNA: TGTGCCAGCCCCCGGGACAAGGGAGGGGATGAGCAGTTCTTC

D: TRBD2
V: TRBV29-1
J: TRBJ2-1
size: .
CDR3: CSVEGLAGVDEQFF
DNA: TGCAGCGTTGAGGGGCTAGCGGGAGTTGATGAGCAGTTCTTC

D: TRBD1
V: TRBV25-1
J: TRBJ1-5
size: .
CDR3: CASSGRGQGSNQPQHF
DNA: TGTGCCAGCAGTGGAAGGGGACAGGGCTCCAATCAGCCCCAGCATTTT

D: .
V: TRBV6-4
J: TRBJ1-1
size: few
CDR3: CASSDSSRGTEAFF
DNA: TGTGCCAGCAGTGACTCGAGCAGGGGCACTGAAGCTTTCTTT

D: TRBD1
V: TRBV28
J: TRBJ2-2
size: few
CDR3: CASSLPQGARIGELFF
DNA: TGTGCCAGCAGTTTACCCCAGGGGGCGCGAATCGGGGAGCTGTTTTTT

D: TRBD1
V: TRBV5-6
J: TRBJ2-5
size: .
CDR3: CASSPTGGGSETQYF
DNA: TGTGCCAGCAGCCCAACAGGGGGCGGCTCAGAGACCCAGTACTTC

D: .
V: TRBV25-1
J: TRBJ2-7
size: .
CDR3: CASREETSYEQYF
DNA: TGTGCCAGCAGAGAAGAAACTTCCTACGAGCAGTACTTC

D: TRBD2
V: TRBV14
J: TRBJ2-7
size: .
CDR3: CASSHGSGRFYEQYF
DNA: TGTGCCAGCAGCCATGGTAGCGGGAGGTTCTACGAGCAGTACTTC

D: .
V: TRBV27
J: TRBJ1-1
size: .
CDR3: CASSSILAVMNTEAFF
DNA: TGTGCCAGTAGTTCAATTCTAGCGGTAATGAACACTGAAGCTTTCTTT

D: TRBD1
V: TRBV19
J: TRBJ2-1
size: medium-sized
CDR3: CASSIVGQGGDEQFF
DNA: TGTGCCAGTAGTATCGTGGGACAGGGAGGGGACGAGCAGTTCTTC

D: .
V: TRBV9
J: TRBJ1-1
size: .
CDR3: CASSVKSGNTEAFF
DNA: TGTGCCAGCAGCGTGAAATCGGGGAACACTGAAGCTTTCTTT

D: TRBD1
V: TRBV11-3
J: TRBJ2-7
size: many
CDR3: CASSLEGDSSYEQYF
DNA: TGTGCCAGCAGCTTAGAGGGGGACAGCTCCTACGAGCAGTACTTC

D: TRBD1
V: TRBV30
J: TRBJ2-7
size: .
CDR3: CALTGSKYEQYF
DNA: TGTGCCTTGACAGGGTCTAAATACGAGCAGTACTTC

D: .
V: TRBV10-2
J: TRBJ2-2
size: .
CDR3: CASSEAGLGNTGELFF
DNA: TGCGCCAGCAGTGAGGCAGGTCTAGGAAACACCGGGGAGCTGTTTTTT

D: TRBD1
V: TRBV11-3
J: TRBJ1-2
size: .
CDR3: CASSSPGQGARFYGYTF
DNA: TGTGCCAGCAGCTCACCGGGACAGGGGGCGCGGTTCTATGGCTACACCTTC